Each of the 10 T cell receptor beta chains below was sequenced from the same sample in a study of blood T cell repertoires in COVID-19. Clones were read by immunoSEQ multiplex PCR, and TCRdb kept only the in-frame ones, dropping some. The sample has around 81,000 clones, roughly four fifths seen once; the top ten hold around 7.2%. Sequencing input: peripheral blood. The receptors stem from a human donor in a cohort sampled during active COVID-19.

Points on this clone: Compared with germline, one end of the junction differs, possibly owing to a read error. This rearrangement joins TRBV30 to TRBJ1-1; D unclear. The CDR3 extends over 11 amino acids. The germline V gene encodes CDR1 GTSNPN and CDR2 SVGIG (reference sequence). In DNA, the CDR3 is TGTGCCCGGAGTTCAGGCACTGAAGCTTTCTTT. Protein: CARSSGTEAFF.

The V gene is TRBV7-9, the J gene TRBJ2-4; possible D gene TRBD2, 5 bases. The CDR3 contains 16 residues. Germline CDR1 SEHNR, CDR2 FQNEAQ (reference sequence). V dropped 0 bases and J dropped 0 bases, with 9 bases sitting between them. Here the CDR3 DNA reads TGTGCCAGCAGCTTAGCGGGGAGTCTAGCCAAAAACATTCAGTACTTC. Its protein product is CASSLAGSLAKNIQYF.

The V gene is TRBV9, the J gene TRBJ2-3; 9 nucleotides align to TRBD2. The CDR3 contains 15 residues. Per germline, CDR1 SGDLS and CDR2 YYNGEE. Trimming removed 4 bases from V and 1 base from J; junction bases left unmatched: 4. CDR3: CASSPRLAGTDTQYF. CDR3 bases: TGTGCCAGCAGCCCAAGACTAGCGGGCACAGATACGCAGTATTTT.

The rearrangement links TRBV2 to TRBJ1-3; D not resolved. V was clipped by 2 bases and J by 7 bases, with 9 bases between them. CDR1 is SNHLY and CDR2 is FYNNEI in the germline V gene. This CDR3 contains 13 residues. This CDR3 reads CASSENARNTIYF. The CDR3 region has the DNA TGTGCCAGCAGTGAAAACGCGAGGAACACCATATATTTT. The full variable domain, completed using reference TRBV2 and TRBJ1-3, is EPEVTQTPSHQVTQMGQEVILRCVPISNHLYFYWYRQILGQKVEFLVSFYNNEISEKSEIFDDQFSVERPDGSNFTLKIRSTKLEDSAMYFCASSENARNTIYFGEGSWLTVV.

CDR3 residues: CASSFGGGPEQYF. As DNA, the CDR3 is TGTGCCAGCAGTTTTGGCGGGGGGCCCGAGCAGTACTTC. The rearrangement uses TRBV12-3 or TRBV12-4 and TRBJ2-7, with 8 bases fitting TRBD2. Trimming took 3 bases from V and 6 from J; bases not matched to a gene: 4. The CDR3 has 13 residues.

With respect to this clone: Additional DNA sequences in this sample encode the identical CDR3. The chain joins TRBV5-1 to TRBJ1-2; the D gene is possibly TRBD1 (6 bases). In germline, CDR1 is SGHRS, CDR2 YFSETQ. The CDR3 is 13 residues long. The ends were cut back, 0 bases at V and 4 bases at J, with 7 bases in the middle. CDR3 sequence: CASSLGGGYGYTF. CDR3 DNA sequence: TGCGCCAGCAGCTTGGGAGGGGGCTATGGCTACACCTTC.

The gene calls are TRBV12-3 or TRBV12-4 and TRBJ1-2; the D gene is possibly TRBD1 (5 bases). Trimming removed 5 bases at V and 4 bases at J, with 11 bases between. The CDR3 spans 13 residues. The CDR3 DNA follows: TGTGCCAGCAGTACCGGGACTGCCTATGGCTACACCTTC. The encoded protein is CASSTGTAYGYTF.

CDR3 region: CASSVGQGRWGYGYTF. CDR3 DNA: TGTGCCAGCAGCGTAGGACAGGGCCGGTGGGGCTATGGCTACACCTTC. The V and J genes are TRBV9 and TRBJ1-2; 7 nucleotides match TRBD1. Losses at the gene ends were 0 bases for V and 4 bases for J; bases not matched to a gene: 9. CDR3 length: 16 amino acids. Germline V gene sequence: CDR1 SGDLS, CDR2 YYNGEE.

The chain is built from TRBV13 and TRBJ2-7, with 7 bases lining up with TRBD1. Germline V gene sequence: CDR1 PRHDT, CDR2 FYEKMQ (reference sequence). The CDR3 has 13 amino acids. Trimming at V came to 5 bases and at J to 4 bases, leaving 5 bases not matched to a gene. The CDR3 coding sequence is TGTGCCAGCAGCCCCCTCAGGGGGTACGAGCAGTACTTC. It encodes CASSPLRGYEQYF.

The CDR3 here is CASSTLAGGPHEQYF. The CDR3 coding sequence is TGTGCCAGCAGCACACTAGCGGGGGGGCCCCACGAGCAGTACTTC. The chain has TRBV7-8 and TRBJ2-7, with 13 positions matching TRBD2. Germline V gene sequence: CDR1 SGHVS, CDR2 FQNEAQ. The CDR3 is made up of 15 amino acids. V gave up 5 bases and J gave up 5 bases; unmatched junction bases: 6. Variable domain in full (rest from reference TRBV7-8 and TRBJ2-7): GAGVSQSPRYKVAKRGQDVALRCDPISGHVSLFWYQQALGQGPEFLTYFQNEAQLDKSGLPSDRFFAERPEGSVSTLKIQRTQQEDSAVYLCASSTLAGGPHEQYFGPGTRLTVT.